This T cell receptor beta chain was identified in a study of blood T cell repertoires in COVID-19. CDR1 and CDR2 from the germline V gene are SGHTA and FQGNSA. The V segment lost 5 bases and the J segment 6 bases; nucleotides outside the gene matches: 9. CDR3 length: 16 residues. Clones were sequenced by immunoSEQ multiplex PCR, and TCRdb holds only the in-frame ones, with some missing. Of 150,000 to 200,000 clones in the sample, 80% to 90% were seen once. The specimen sequenced was peripheral blood. This rearrangement joins TRBV7-2 to TRBJ1-6; 8 bases are shared with TRBD1. This clonotype was obtained from a man between 65 and 79 years old with active or convalescent COVID-19. CDR3 in amino acids: CASSIRGQGGNSPLHF. CDR3 bases: TGTGCCAGCAGCATAAGAGGACAGGGCGGTAATTCACCCCTCCACTTT.